The rows below give T cell receptor beta chains drawn from one sample of a study of blood T cell repertoires in COVID-19. TCRdb's table, derived via immunoSEQ multiplex PCR, lists solely in-frame clones and lacks some. The sample holds around 70,000 clones, 80% to 90% seen once. The sample taken for sequencing was peripheral blood. These TCRs come from a man in his fifties or sixties with active COVID-19. Both conserved end residues are part of each CDR3. The D gene is left open where the match is weak. Rows may omit the clone size; those that give it use once, few, many or a size class.

>TRBV5-1|.|TRBJ2-5|TRBD1
TGCGCCAGCGGACAGGGGGCGATTGAGACCCAGTACTTC
CASGQGAIETQYF
>TRBV7-7|.|TRBJ2-3|TRBD2
TGTGCCAGCAGCTTATGGCTAGCGGGAGGGCCCGGGCCAGATACGCAGTATTTT
CASSLWLAGGPGPDTQYF
>TRBV28|.|TRBJ1-1|.
TGTGCCGTGGGGGGGAACACTGAAGCTTTCTTT
CAVGGNTEAFF
>TRBV24-1|.|TRBJ2-1|TRBD2
TGTGCCACCAGTGATTTGAGGGGAGGGTCCTACAATGAGCAGTTCTTC
CATSDLRGGSYNEQFF
>TRBV6-2/TRBV6-3|.|TRBJ2-3|.
TGTGCCAGCAGTTACGCAAACCCCCCGCTTCCGGAGGTCGACACAGATACGCAGTATTTT
CASSYANPPLPEVDTDTQYF
>TRBV5-5|.|TRBJ2-1|TRBD2
TGTGCCAGCAGCTTGCTAGCGGGATTCTACACGAATGAGCAGTTCTTC
CASSLLAGFYTNEQFF
>TRBV2|.|TRBJ1-1|TRBD1
TGTGCCAGCAATATAGAACATGCAGGGGGCCGAGGCACTGAAGCTTTCTTT
CASNIEHAGGRGTEAFF
>TRBV25-1|once|TRBJ1-6|.
TGTGCCAGCAGTGAGGGCGCCCGGAATTCACCCCTCCACTTT
CASSEGARNSPLHF
>TRBV29-1|.|TRBJ2-1|TRBD2
TGCAGCGTTTCCGGGACTAGCGGTTACAATGAGCAGTTCTTC
CSVSGTSGYNEQFF
>TRBV11-2|.|TRBJ2-1|TRBD1
TGTGCCAGCAGCTTGGGGCTTGGACAGGGGTCCCACAATGAGCAGTTCTTC
CASSLGLGQGSHNEQFF
>TRBV7-2|.|TRBJ2-7|.
TGTGCCAGCAGCTTAGCGCTCGGTTACGAGCAGTACTTC
CASSLALGYEQYF
>TRBV7-3|once|TRBJ1-1|.
TGTGCCAGCAGCTTAAAGCCAGGGGCGAACACTGAAGCTTTCTTT
CASSLKPGANTEAFF